This T cell receptor (beta chain) was sequenced for a study of Graves' ophthalmopathy and Graves' hyperthyroidism. For the study at large: Samples of peripheral blood were obtained at initial diagnosis, prior to treatment of any kind.

In this cohort's terms, stable hyperthyroidism meant no ophthalmopathy by 18 months of follow-up. Exclusion criteria comprised other autoimmune diseases, uncontrolled infections, pregnancy or lactation in patients. The PBMCs originated from more than 8 ml of fresh peripheral blood. This clonotype has ten or more counts. Trimming took 4 bases from V and 0 from J, leaving 15 bases between them. The CDR3 sequence is 16 residues long. Germline V gives CDR1 ENHRY, CDR2 SYGVKD. Transcripts of RNA were the source for amplifying TCR beta CDR3 regions. After a first-round RT-PCR with HTBI primers, a second-round multiplex PCR was run. MiXCR, applied by TCRdb to the multiplex PCR reads, yields one record per CDR3 protein. Counted here are 350,000 to 450,000 distinct CDR3 sequences, over 20% occurring once; the ten biggest clones make up roughly 3%.

The J gene is TRBJ1-2, the V gene TRBV10-3; D is uncertain. Sequenced: peripheral blood. This TCR was sampled from a woman aged 18 to 35 with stable Graves' hyperthyroidism. Here the CDR3 DNA reads TGTGCCATCAGTGCCCAAGAGCACTCAGCTAACTATGGCTACACCTTC. It specifies CAISAQEHSANYGYTF.